Listed here are 27 T cell receptor beta chains from one sample, sequenced in a study of blood T cell repertoires in COVID-19. Generated by immunoSEQ multiplex PCR, the TCRdb table keeps only in-frame clones and is missing some. The sample records under 80,000 clones, 65% to 90% being singletons. Input material: peripheral blood. The receptors here all came from a woman in her sixties or seventies with acute or convalescent COVID-19.

The chain is built from TRBV6-5 and TRBJ1-2; 7 bases are a match to TRBD1. The CDR3 loop spans 16 amino acids. J lost 3 bases, V lost 0 bases, and 7 bases had no gene match. Germline CDR1 and CDR2: MNHEY and SVGAGI. The CDR3 DNA sequence: TGTGCCAGCAGTTACTCGAGTAGGGGGCTGGACTATGGCTACACCTTC. Translating it yields CASSYSSRGLDYGYTF.

This chain uses TRBV19 with TRBJ1-1; 8 nucleotides align to TRBD1. The J segment lost 1 base and the V segment lost 3 bases, leaving 4 bases of the junction unmatched. The CDR3 spans 15 residues. Germline assignment: CDR1 LNHDA and CDR2 SQIVND (reference sequence). The CDR3 region is CASSILGQGNTEAFF. CDR3 nucleotides: TGTGCCAGTAGTATCCTCGGACAGGGGAACACTGAAGCTTTCTTT.

This chain links TRBV29-1 with TRBJ1-1; the D gene is possibly TRBD1 (6 bases). The V gene's germline CDR1 is SQVTM and CDR2 ANQGSEA. The CDR3 spans 12 residues. V gave up 4 bases and J gave up 4 bases, with 10 bases separating them. The CDR3 DNA reads TGCAGCGTTGGTCAGGGGTTCACTGAAGCTTTCTTT. It translates to CSVGQGFTEAFF.

This chain uses TRBV5-1 with TRBJ1-2, with D uncertain. The V gene's germline CDR1 is SGHRS and CDR2 YFSETQ. V was pared by 1 base and J by 4 bases, with 11 bases between. This CDR3 is 14 amino acids long. The chain's CDR3 is CASSLSSDFYGYTF. In nucleotides, the CDR3 is TGCGCCAGCAGCTTGTCTTCGGACTTCTATGGCTACACCTTC.

V is TRBV5-1 and J is TRBJ2-3; 11 nucleotides agree with TRBD2. Germline loops: CDR1 SGHRS, CDR2 YFSETQ. The CDR3 sequence is 17 residues long. V lost 4 bases to trimming and J lost 0 bases; unmatched junction nucleotides: 7. In DNA form, the CDR3 reads TGCGCCAGCAGCGCTAGCGGGGGGTCTTCTAGCACAGATACGCAGTATTTT. Translating gives CASSASGGSSSTDTQYF.

The chain links TRBV23-1 to TRBJ1-1, with a tentative D call TRBD1 (5 bases). TRBV23-1 is classed as an ORF, of uncertain function. The ends were cut back, 3 bases at V and 1 base at J, with 9 bases in the middle. This CDR3 is built from 14 residues. This CDR3 is CASSHEQGNTEAFF. Here the CDR3 DNA reads TGCGCCAGCAGTCACGAGCAGGGGAACACTGAAGCTTTCTTT.

Of note for this clone: Other DNA sequences in the sample encode the same CDR3. The chain joins TRBV11-2 to TRBJ1-4, with D maybe TRBD1 (5 bases). The CDR3 has 13 residues. With 6 bases removed from V and 3 bases from J, the gap between germline ends came to 8 bases. CDR1 SGHAT and CDR2 FQNNGV come from the germline V gene. CDR3 bases: TGTGCCAGCAGGGGGCAGTCTAATGAAAAACTGTTTTTT. Its translation is CASRGQSNEKLFF. Looking up the rest from reference TRBV11-2 and TRBJ1-4 gives the full variable domain: EAGVAQSPRYKIIEKRQSVAFWCNPISGHATLYWYQQILGQGPKLLIQFQNNGVVDDSQLPKDRFSAERLKGVDSTLKIQPAKLEDSAVYLCASRGQSNEKLFFGSGTQLSVL.

As to this clone: In the same sample, other DNA sequences code for this CDR3. CDR3 sequence reads: CASSLGTGVSGYTF. The CDR3 nucleotides are TGTGCCAGCAGCCTGGGGACAGGGGTTAGTGGCTACACCTTC. This chain links TRBV6-5 with TRBJ1-2; 10 positions agree with TRBD1. J gave up 7 bases and V 6 bases, and 8 bases lay outside the gene matches. CDR3 length equals 14 residues. In germline, CDR1 is MNHEY, CDR2 SVGAGI.

CDR3 loop: CASSQGTSGGRSEQFF. The CDR3 coding sequence is TGTGCCAGCAGCCAAGGTACTAGCGGGGGCCGAAGTGAGCAGTTCTTC. The chain employs TRBV3-1 (or the pseudogene TRBV3-2) and TRBJ2-1, with 11 bases identical to TRBD2. In germline, CDR1 is LGHDT, CDR2 YNNKEL (reference sequence). V was clipped by 1 base and J by 9 bases; unmatched bases: 8. The CDR3 contains 16 residues.

CDR3 sequence: CAISEPGANTGELFF. The CDR3 DNA reads as TGTGCCATCAGTGAGCCGGGAGCGAACACCGGGGAGCTGTTTTTT. This rearrangement joins TRBV10-3 to TRBJ2-2; tentative D call: TRBD2 (6 bases). The ends were cut back, 2 bases at V and 0 bases at J, with 7 bases in the middle. Germline CDR1 reads ENHRY; CDR2 reads SYGVKD. The CDR3 spans 15 residues.

The rearrangement joins TRBV19 to TRBJ2-7, with 7 bases that match TRBD1. This CDR3 is 17 amino acids long. Germline loops: CDR1 LNHDA, CDR2 SQIVND (reference sequence). V trimming: 1 base; J trimming: 2 bases; junction bases outside the gene matches: 11. The CDR3 bases are TGTGCCAGTAGTATAGGGGGCCGGACAGGCTTCCCCTACGAGCAGTACTTC. Amino acids: CASSIGGRTGFPYEQYF.

This rearrangement joins TRBV5-5 to TRBJ2-3; 9 positions agree with TRBD2. With V trimmed by 4 bases and J by 2 bases, 8 bases remained unmatched. From germline, CDR1 is SGHKS and CDR2 YYEKEE (reference sequence). This CDR3 has 16 amino acids. CDR3 loop: CASSPLAGSLTDTQYF. CDR3 bases: TGTGCCAGCAGCCCCCTAGCGGGGAGTCTCACAGATACGCAGTATTTT.

For the CDR3, the DNA is TGCAGCCTAGGGCAGGGTGACGTCTACACCTTC. Protein: CSLGQGDVYTF. This chain links TRBV29-1 with TRBJ1-2; D might be TRBD1 (5 bases). V lost 8 bases, J lost 10 bases, and 17 bases lay in between. The CDR3 totals 11 residues. The germline gives CDR1 SQVTM, CDR2 ANQGSEA.

The rearrangement joins TRBV2 to TRBJ2-1; 8 nucleotides align to TRBD2. The length of the CDR3 is 13 residues. Per the germline V gene, CDR1 is SNHLY and CDR2 is FYNNEI. Unmatched junction bases numbered 9, after V lost 11 bases and J lost 6 bases. The CDR3 is CARPGTRGNEQFF. In nucleotides, the CDR3 is TGTGCCCGACCCGGGACTAGGGGCAATGAGCAGTTCTTC.

CDR3 coding DNA: TGTGCCAGCAGTTATGACAGGGGGGCCTATGGCTACACCTTC. Translation: CASSYDRGAYGYTF. V gene TRBV27 combines with J gene TRBJ1-2, with TRBD1 identical over 9 bases. This CDR3 has 14 residues. V lost 4 bases to trimming and J lost 4 bases; unmatched junction nucleotides: 4. Germline CDR1 and CDR2: MNHEY and SMNVEV (reference sequence).

V gene TRBV19 combines with J gene TRBJ1-1; maybe TRBD1 (6 bases). V lost 8 bases and J 3 bases, leaving 16 bases between the germline ends. Germline V gives CDR1 LNHDA, CDR2 SQIVND (reference sequence). This CDR3 spans 14 amino acids. Written as DNA, the CDR3 is TGTGCCAGTTTGGACAGTACCAGGGACACTGAAGCTTTCTTT. Amino acids: CASLDSTRDTEAFF.

The CDR3: CASSSGLDRGRSPLHF. The CDR3 region has the DNA TGCGCCAGCAGCAGCGGACTCGACAGGGGAAGGTCACCCCTCCACTTT. The chain links TRBV5-1 to TRBJ1-6, with 8 bases that match TRBD1. Looked up from germline, CDR1 is SGHRS and CDR2 is YFSETQ. The V and J ends lost 4 bases and 10 bases, in that order; junction bases with no gene match: 13. The length of the CDR3 is 16 residues.

The chain recombines TRBV20-1 with TRBJ2-2; 9 bases map to TRBD1. The V gene's germline CDR1 is DFQATT and CDR2 SNEGSKA (reference sequence). J gave up 0 bases and V 3 bases, and 8 bases lay outside the gene matches. The CDR3 spans 17 residues. CDR3 sequence: CSASDRGTGTNTGELFF. CDR3 DNA sequence: TGCAGTGCTAGTGACAGAGGGACAGGGACGAACACCGGGGAGCTGTTTTTT.

This chain uses TRBV4-1 with TRBJ2-1; 7 nucleotides align to TRBD2. The CDR3 is made up of 14 amino acids. V lost 6 bases and J lost 7; bases outside the gene matches: 9. The germline V gene has CDR1 MGHRA and CDR2 YSYEKL. The CDR3 region has the DNA TGCGCCAGCAGAGCAAGCGGGGAGGCAAATGAGCAGTTCTTC. Translation gives CASRASGEANEQFF.

V and J are TRBV19 and TRBJ1-4; D is uncertain. CDR1 LNHDA and CDR2 SQIVND come from the germline V gene (reference sequence). The CDR3 covers 14 residues. Trimming stripped 6 bases from V and 3 bases from J, with 11 bases between. The CDR3 DNA sequence: TGTGCCAGTAGGAGGGATTTGGCTAATGAAAAACTGTTTTTT. Protein product: CASRRDLANEKLFF.

The chain has TRBV9 and TRBJ2-6, with D possibly being TRBD2 (6 bases). Germline V lookup: CDR1 SGDLS, CDR2 YYNGEE. The CDR3 length is 15 residues. The V gene lost 7 bases and the J gene lost 1 base, with 12 bases spanning the gap. The DNA for the CDR3 is TGTGCCAGCCAGCGGAGCGGGTCTGGGGCCAACGTCCTGACTTTC. It codes for CASQRSGSGANVLTF.

The chain joins TRBV5-1 to TRBJ1-2; D is uncertain. There are 13 residues in the CDR3. Germline loops: CDR1 SGHRS, CDR2 YFSETQ. The V end lost 4 bases, the J end lost 3 bases, and 10 bases lay between the germline ends. DNA for the CDR3: TGCGCCAGCAGCCCGAGGGATGACTATGGCTACACCTTC. This codes for CASSPRDDYGYTF.

This chain joins TRBV10-3 and TRBJ1-3, with 9 bases that match TRBD1. Losses at the gene ends were 5 bases for V and 4 bases for J; bases not matched to a gene: 9. The CDR3 sequence is 16 residues long. Germline V gives CDR1 ENHRY, CDR2 SYGVKD. CDR3 amino acids: CAISRGQGIGGNTIYF. CDR3 DNA: TGTGCCATCAGTCGAGGACAGGGGATCGGCGGAAACACCATATATTTT.

CDR3 in DNA: TGCAGCGTTCGAACCTTAGACAGAACTGAAGCTTTCTTT. Amino acids: CSVRTLDRTEAFF. The chain has TRBV29-1 and TRBJ1-1, with a tentative D call TRBD1 (5 bases). The CDR3 length is 13 residues. V was trimmed by 5 bases and J by 5 bases, leaving 15 bases between them. From germline, CDR1 is SQVTM and CDR2 ANQGSEA.

This clone was detected only a few times. The chain carries TRBV5-6 and TRBJ1-2; a possible D gene is TRBD1 (5 bases). The CDR3 is 13 amino acids. V lost 6 bases to trimming and J lost 4 bases, with 13 bases between them. In germline, CDR1 is SGHDT, CDR2 YYEEEE. The CDR3 sequence is CASTGGPLYGYTF. The CDR3 nucleotides read TGTGCCAGCACCGGGGGTCCTCTCTATGGCTACACCTTC.

Here the CDR3 reads CARRQLFSNQPQHF. The DNA for the CDR3 is TGTGCCCGAAGACAGTTATTTAGCAATCAGCCCCAGCATTTT. The rearrangement links TRBV2 to TRBJ1-5, with D possibly being TRBD1 (5 bases). CDR1 is SNHLY and CDR2 is FYNNEI in the germline V gene. This CDR3 spans 14 amino acids. V lost 11 bases, J lost 0 bases, and 14 bases lay in between.

The chain recombines TRBV11-2 with TRBJ2-7; TRBD1 matches 9 bases. The germline V gene encodes CDR1 SGHAT and CDR2 FQNNGV. V shed 5 bases and J 0 bases; nucleotides not matched to a gene: 5. The CDR3 has 15 amino acids. CDR3 bases: TGTGCCAGCAGCGTCGCGACAGGGGGCTCCTACGAGCAGTACTTC. It encodes CASSVATGGSYEQYF.